This passage covers 14 T cell receptor beta chains from one sample sequenced in a study of blood T cells in healthy people across ages. Alongside a J-beta primer mix, a sample-barcoded 5' primer served in a second PCR lasting about 7 to 12 cycles. Via MiXCR, TCRdb re-called the 5' RACE reads, giving one row per CDR3 protein. The data show approximately 770,000 distinct CDR3 sequences, nearly 60% seen once. Sequenced: blood. These receptors were obtained from a man aged 25 to 40 in good health.

V is TRBV7-2 and J is TRBJ1-2; a possible D gene is TRBD1 (6 bases). The CDR3 extends over 16 amino acids. V was clipped by 2 bases and J by 5 bases, with 18 bases between them. Germline values: CDR1 SGHTA, CDR2 FQGNSA. This CDR3 reads CASSLWGGGAEYGYTF. CDR3 coding DNA: TGTGCCAGCAGCTTATGGGGCGGGGGCGCGGAATATGGCTACACCTTC.

Turning to this clonotype: A much larger clone lies a single base off, so this may be a read error. The V and J genes are TRBV21-1 and TRBJ1-2; TRBD1, the D gene given by the table, was not confirmed from the DNA. TRBV21-1 is given as a pseudogene. This CDR3 region has 15 residues. The CDR3 here is CASSTARTGGYGYTF. The CDR3 bases are TGTGCCAGCAGCACCGCCAGGACAGGGGGCTATGGCTACACCTTC.

The chain couples TRBV29-1 to TRBJ2-3; TRBD1 agrees at 11 bases. Looked up from germline, CDR1 is SQVTM and CDR2 is ANQGSEA. CDR3 length: 15 residues. Unmatched junction bases numbered 13, after V lost 7 bases and J lost 7 bases. The CDR3 DNA reads as TGCAGCGCCCTCACGGGACAGGGGGTTCGGAATACGCAGTATTTT. This sequence encodes CSALTGQGVRNTQYF.

V usage is TRBV6-6 and J usage is TRBJ1-2; D is possibly TRBD1 (6 bases). The germline CDR1 and CDR2 sequences are MNHNY and SVGAGI (reference sequence). The CDR3 extends over 14 amino acids. V was cut by 0 bases and J by 4 bases, with 9 bases left in between. The CDR3: CASSYSGAIYGYTF. For the CDR3, the DNA is TGTGCCAGCAGTTACTCGGGGGCGATCTATGGCTACACCTTC.

DNA of the CDR3: TGTGCCAGCAGCAAAGGACAGGGGCGTTCGTGGGAGCAGTACTTC. It is translated as CASSKGQGRSWEQYF. This sequence joins TRBV7-2 and TRBJ2-7; 9 bases align to TRBD1. Looked up from germline, CDR1 is SGHTA and CDR2 is FQGNSA. This CDR3 contains 15 residues. J gave up 7 bases and V 5 bases, and 12 bases lay outside the gene matches.

The J gene is TRBJ2-3, the V gene TRBV20-1, with 12 bases matching TRBD2. Trimming cost V 4 bases and J 1 base; bases outside gene matches: 3. The CDR3 runs to 15 residues. CDR1 DFQATT and CDR2 SNEGSKA come from the germline V gene (reference sequence). CDR3 protein: CSAMRLAGGTDTQYF. The CDR3 DNA follows: TGCAGTGCTATGAGACTAGCGGGAGGCACAGATACGCAGTATTTT.

The rearrangement links TRBV15 to TRBJ2-7; TRBD2 is a possible D gene (6 bases). With the DNA end fitting TRBJ2-5 better, the J assignment may be wrong. From germline, CDR1 is LNHNV and CDR2 YYDKDF (reference sequence). The CDR3 is 15 residues long. The CDR3 sequence is CATSRDPGAEETQYF. Written as DNA, the CDR3 is TGTGCCACCAGCAGAGATCCGGGAGCCGAGGAGACCCAGTACTTC.

This clonotype was counted between two and nine times. A much larger clone sits a single nucleotide away, making a read error possible. The CDR3 coding sequence is TGTGCCAGCAGCCATAGCGGGAACGGCTACAATGAGCAGTACTTC. It yields the protein CASSHSGNGYNEQYF. This chain connects TRBV12-3 or TRBV12-4 to TRBJ2-1, with 8 bases identical to TRBD2. Gene TRBJ2-7 matches the end of the DNA better, so the J call may be wrong. The CDR3 runs to 15 residues.

The chain has TRBV29-1 and TRBJ1-3, with D hard to call. Deletions cut 5 bases from V and 4 bases from J, with 12 bases between. This CDR3 region has 13 residues. Germline lookup yields CDR1 SQVTM and CDR2 ANQGSEA. The CDR3 DNA is TGCAGCGTTCAAGTCACGGAAGGAAACACCATATATTTT. This translates into CSVQVTEGNTIYF.

V gene TRBV12-3 or TRBV12-4 combines with J gene TRBJ1-4, with TRBD1 identical over 8 bases. This CDR3 region has 16 residues. V dropped 5 bases and J dropped 2; count of bases not matched to a gene: 7. CDR3 amino acids: CASSQGAISTNEKLFF. The CDR3, as DNA: TGTGCCAGCAGTCAGGGGGCAATATCGACTAATGAAAAACTGTTTTTT.

This clonotype was counted ten times or more. The chain joins TRBV20-1 to TRBJ2-5; the D gene is possibly TRBD2 (5 bases). The CDR3 is made up of 13 amino acids. Trimming left V 6 bases short and J 5 bases short, with 16 bases between. Germline values: CDR1 DFQATT, CDR2 SNEGSKA (reference sequence). CDR3 bases: TGCAGTGCCCAGGACGGACTGGTGGAGACCCAGTACTTC. Amino acid sequence: CSAQDGLVETQYF.

The chain is built from TRBV10-3 and TRBJ1-5; D gene uncertain. The CDR3 has 13 amino acids. Trimming took off 3 bases at V and 7 bases at J, with 10 bases between the two ends. Germline assignment: CDR1 ENHRY and CDR2 SYGVKD. The CDR3 region is CAISDKLGQPQHF. DNA for the CDR3: TGTGCCATCAGTGATAAGTTAGGGCAGCCCCAGCATTTT.

The chain links TRBV7-9 to TRBJ1-2, with a possible D match to TRBD1 (5 bases). The germline V gene has CDR1 SEHNR and CDR2 FQNEAQ (reference sequence). V lost 2 bases to trimming and J lost 8 bases, with 21 bases between them. The CDR3 totals 16 residues. DNA of the CDR3: TGTGCCAGCAGCTTATTAAGCCCGACAGCCTCATCAGGCTACACCTTC. Amino acids: CASSLLSPTASSGYTF.

This chain uses TRBV18 with TRBJ2-7; D is unclear. Germline CDR1 is KGHSH and CDR2 is LQKENI. Trimming pared 0 bases from V and 0 bases from J, leaving 9 bases between. CDR3 length equals 15 residues. The CDR3 protein is CASSPPSYSSYEQYF. The CDR3 nucleotides are TGTGCCAGCTCACCACCGTCCTACTCCTCCTACGAGCAGTACTTC.